Below, 9 T cell receptor beta chains from the same sample are listed, as sequenced in a study of cytomegalovirus exposure and HLA in healthy donors. The study ran its PCR with 60 Vbeta and 13 Jbeta primers. TCRdb keeps only in-frame clones here, not all; method: immunoSEQ multiplex PCR. Here the sample spans around 180,000 clones, around 85% being singletons. The sequenced sample was PBMCs. Source of these receptors: a boy between 2 and 10 years old in good health and CMV-seronegative.

The chain recombines TRBV2 with TRBJ1-4, with 12 bases that match TRBD1. The V segment lost 4 bases and the J segment 3 bases; nucleotides outside the gene matches: 6. The CDR3 consists of 17 residues. Germline V gives CDR1 SNHLY, CDR2 FYNNEI. The CDR3 region has the DNA TGTGCCAGCAGTGGCTCGGGACAGGGGGCTTCTAATGAAAAACTGTTTTTT. Translating it yields CASSGSGQGASNEKLFF.

With respect to this clone: This sample includes further DNA sequences coding for the same CDR3. The chain couples TRBV4-1 to TRBJ2-6, with D possibly TRBD2 on 5 matching bases. The CDR3 contains 16 residues. Trimming stripped 0 bases from V and 4 bases from J, with 10 bases between. Germline V gene sequence: CDR1 MGHRA, CDR2 YSYEKL. In nucleotides, the CDR3 is TGCGCCAGCAGCCAAGATGAGGGTGCCGGGGCCAACGTCCTGACTTTC. Protein sequence: CASSQDEGAGANVLTF.

This clone was picked up a small number of times. This rearrangement joins TRBV25-1 to TRBJ1-1; 7 bases agree with TRBD1. The V gene end was trimmed by 3 bases and the J gene end by 6 bases; junction bases not matched to a gene: 1. CDR1 and CDR2 from the germline V gene are MGHDK and SYGVNS. The CDR3 covers 12 residues. The chain's CDR3 is CASSDGTAEAFF. CDR3 bases: TGTGCCAGCAGTGACGGGACAGCTGAAGCTTTCTTT. The full variable domain, with the rest looked up from reference TRBV25-1 and TRBJ1-1, is EADIYQTPRYLVIGTGKKITLECSQTMGHDKMYWYQQDPGMELHLIHYSYGVNSTEKGDLSSESTVSRIRTEHFPLTLESARPSHTSQYLCASSDGTAEAFFGQGTRLTVV.

The chain has TRBV6-5 and TRBJ1-1, with D possibly TRBD1 on 6 matching bases. The ends were cut back, 8 bases at V and 11 bases at J, with 12 bases in the middle. Germline V CDR1 and CDR2: MNHEY, SVGAGI. The CDR3 runs 10 residues. CDR3 sequence: CASGGGEAFF. The DNA for the CDR3 is TGTGCCAGCGGAGGGGGGGAGGCTTTCTTT.

J is TRBJ2-3 and V is TRBV4-1; TRBD2 might be the D (6 bases). The CDR3 covers 17 residues. Germline CDR1 MGHRA, CDR2 YSYEKL. V was pared by 4 bases and J by 5 bases, with 22 bases between. The CDR3 loop is CASSPPGLGSGGDTQYF. The CDR3 DNA is TGCGCCAGCAGCCCCCCGGGTTTGGGCTCCGGGGGAGATACGCAGTATTTT.

V gene TRBV11-1 combines with J gene TRBJ2-2, with a possible D match to TRBD1 (5 bases). V was shortened by 4 bases and J by 2 bases, with 11 bases between the two germline ends. This CDR3 contains 15 residues. The germline V gene has CDR1 SGHAT and CDR2 FQDESV (reference sequence). The CDR3 sequence: CASSSQGFNTGELFF. CDR3 coding DNA: TGTGCCAGCAGCTCGCAGGGTTTTAACACCGGGGAGCTGTTTTTT. Using reference TRBV11-1 and TRBJ2-2 for the parts outside the CDR3, the full variable domain is EAEVAQSPRYKITEKSQAVAFWCDPISGHATLYWYRQILGQGPELLVQFQDESVVDDSQLPKDRFSAERLKGVDSTLKIQPAELGDSAMYLCASSSQGFNTGELFFGEGSRLTVL.

This chain uses TRBV6-1 with TRBJ2-7; the match to TRBD1 covers 9 bases. Looked up from germline, CDR1 is MNHNS and CDR2 is SASEGT. J lost 0 bases, V lost 4 bases, and 4 bases had no gene match. This CDR3 contains 15 residues. This CDR3 is CASSGRDRDSYEQYV. As DNA, the CDR3 is TGTGCCAGCAGTGGCCGGGACAGGGACTCCTACGAGCAGTACGTC.

The J gene is TRBJ2-7, the V gene TRBV11-2, with D possibly being TRBD2 (7 bases). Germline V CDR1 and CDR2: SGHAT, FQNNGV. This CDR3 spans 14 amino acids. V was clipped by 4 bases and J by 4 bases, with 14 bases between them. CDR3 sequence: CASSYVGGGYEQYV. Here the CDR3 DNA reads TGTGCCAGCAGCTACGTAGGGGGAGGGTACGAGCAGTACGTC.

V gene TRBV6-1 combines with J gene TRBJ2-7; a possible D gene is TRBD2 (5 bases). The CDR3 is 16 amino acids. Germline lookup yields CDR1 MNHNS and CDR2 SASEGT. Trimming removed 2 bases at V and 0 bases at J, with 14 bases between. CDR3 bases: TGTGCCAGCAGTGAATTGTTCGGGAAAACCTCCTACGAGCAGTACGTC. It encodes CASSELFGKTSYEQYV.